These 25 T cell receptor beta chains share one sample of origin, sequenced in a study of T cell responses to AZD1222 COVID-19 vaccine. Generated by immunoSEQ multiplex PCR, the TCRdb table keeps only in-frame clones and is missing some. Counted here are around 180,000 clones, 70% to 90% occurring once; the ten biggest clones make up 6.1%. The specimen was peripheral blood, collected on day 0 of AZD1222 vaccination. The receptors stem from an adult in good health.

The V and J genes are TRBV19 and TRBJ1-2, with a weak D call TRBD1 (6 bases). Deletions cut 6 bases from V and 5 bases from J, with 25 bases between. The germline V gene has CDR1 LNHDA and CDR2 SQIVND (reference sequence). This CDR3 contains 17 residues. For the CDR3, the DNA is TGTGCCAGTAGCCCACAAGACCCTCCGGGGCAGGGGTATGGCTACACCTTC. Its protein product is CASSPQDPPGQGYGYTF.

V is TRBV5-6 and J is TRBJ2-1; 9 bases map to TRBD2. Looked up from germline, CDR1 is SGHDT and CDR2 is YYEEEE. This CDR3 has 16 amino acids. The J segment lost 0 bases and the V segment lost 2 bases, leaving 3 bases of the junction unmatched. CDR3 residues: CASSFGGRASYNEQFF. Here the CDR3 DNA reads TGTGCCAGCAGCTTCGGCGGGAGGGCCTCCTACAATGAGCAGTTCTTC.

The chain uses TRBV6-8 and TRBJ1-4, with D possibly TRBD1 on 6 matching bases. Trimming took 2 bases from V and 6 from J, leaving 22 bases between them. The CDR3 is 18 amino acids. Germline CDR1 MNHGY, CDR2 SAAAGT. CDR3: CASSYLNPKQGLDEKLFF. The CDR3 region has the DNA TGTGCCAGCAGTTACCTTAACCCGAAACAGGGATTAGATGAAAAACTGTTTTTT.

The chain links TRBV18 to TRBJ2-2, with 13 bases matching TRBD2. The CDR3 has 17 amino acids. Trimming cost V 3 bases and J 5 bases; bases outside gene matches: 6. CDR1 KGHSH and CDR2 LQKENI come from the germline V gene. The CDR3: CASSPGTSGMYTGELFF. The CDR3, as DNA: TGTGCCAGCTCACCTGGGACTAGCGGGATGTATACCGGGGAGCTGTTTTTT.

V is TRBV7-2 and J is TRBJ2-5, with D perhaps TRBD2 (5 bases). V dropped 2 bases and J dropped 1 base, with 8 bases sitting between them. CDR1 and CDR2 from the germline V gene are SGHTA and FQGNSA. CDR3 length: 14 residues. The CDR3 bases are TGTGCCAGCAGCTTAAGCGGAGCCCAAGAGACCCAGTACTTC. Translated, it gives CASSLSGAQETQYF.

V usage is TRBV24-1 and J usage is TRBJ1-3; D unresolved. CDR3 length equals 15 residues. V was pared by 4 bases and J by 1 base, with 10 bases between. The germline gives CDR1 KGHDR, CDR2 SFDVKD. The CDR3 DNA sequence: TGTGCCACCAGTGAACGCCCGAGATCTGGAAACACCATATATTTT. Amino acid sequence: CATSERPRSGNTIYF.

This CDR3 is CASKPDRGTYEQYF. Here the CDR3 DNA reads TGTGCCAGCAAACCGGACAGGGGAACCTACGAGCAGTACTTC. This chain connects TRBV27 to TRBJ2-7, with 9 positions matching TRBD1. Germline trimming cut 7 bases from V and 2 bases from J; bases unmatched to any gene: 6. The CDR3 extends over 14 amino acids. Germline V CDR1 and CDR2: MNHEY, SMNVEV (reference sequence).

The CDR3 sequence is CASSQELGYEQYF. The DNA for the CDR3 is TGTGCCAGCAGCCAAGAGTTAGGCTACGAGCAGTACTTC. J is TRBJ2-7 and V is TRBV14; D ambiguous. Germline assignment: CDR1 SGHDN and CDR2 FVKESK. The CDR3 contains 13 residues. V dropped 0 bases and J dropped 3 bases, with 6 bases sitting between them.

This clone has just one count. The J gene is TRBJ2-5, the V gene TRBV6-1; 9 bases are shared with TRBD2. Looked up from germline, CDR1 is MNHNS and CDR2 is SASEGT. This CDR3 comprises 16 residues. J gave up 1 base and V 4 bases, and 7 bases lay outside the gene matches. CDR3 DNA: TGTGCCAGCAGTGGGACTAGCGCCTCCCTCCAAGAGACCCAGTACTTC. This codes for CASSGTSASLQETQYF.

J is TRBJ2-2 and V is TRBV10-3; weak D call: TRBD2 (6 bases). The CDR3 contains 14 residues. Looked up from germline, CDR1 is ENHRY and CDR2 is SYGVKD. V was shortened by 0 bases and J by 5 bases, with 7 bases between the two germline ends. The CDR3 DNA follows: TGTGCCATCAGTGAGTCGCGGGGTACCGGGGAGCTGTTTTTT. Amino acid sequence: CAISESRGTGELFF.

The chain recombines TRBV30 with TRBJ1-1; weak D call: TRBD1 (6 bases). Germline V lookup: CDR1 GTSNPN, CDR2 SVGIG (reference sequence). V lost 4 bases and J lost 1, with 10 bases in between. The CDR3 runs 13 residues. Here the CDR3 reads CAWTGASNTEAFF. CDR3 sequence (DNA): TGTGCCTGGACAGGGGCCTCGAACACTGAAGCTTTCTTT.

The V gene is TRBV19, the J gene TRBJ2-3; 7 positions match TRBD1. CDR1 and CDR2 (germline): LNHDA, SQIVND (reference sequence). Unmatched junction bases numbered 9, after V lost 9 bases and J lost 6 bases. The CDR3 runs 13 residues. The DNA for the CDR3 is TGTGCCAGCCACAAGACAGGGCACGATACGCAGTATTTT. Translation: CASHKTGHDTQYF.

V usage is TRBV4-3 and J usage is TRBJ2-1; D is unresolved. This CDR3 comprises 16 residues. The germline V gene has CDR1 LGHNA and CDR2 YSLEER. V lost 1 base and J lost 5, with 15 bases in between. The CDR3 region is CASSQVGVFWDNEQFF. For the CDR3, the DNA is TGCGCCAGCAGCCAAGTTGGTGTATTTTGGGACAATGAGCAGTTCTTC.

The chain uses TRBV7-2 and TRBJ2-3; D not certain. Germline V lookup: CDR1 SGHTA, CDR2 FQGNSA. V gave up 3 bases and J gave up 0 bases, with 19 bases separating them. This CDR3 is 18 amino acids long. CDR3 sequence reads: CASSFMVGRSYSTDTQYF. The CDR3 DNA is TGTGCCAGCAGCTTTATGGTCGGGCGGAGTTATAGCACAGATACGCAGTATTTT.

This clone was seen once. The chain combines TRBV3-1 (or the pseudogene TRBV3-2) with TRBJ1-5; D might be TRBD1 (5 bases). V shed 3 bases and J shed 9 bases, with 12 bases lying between them. From germline, CDR1 is LGHDT and CDR2 YNNKEL (reference sequence). The CDR3 totals 13 residues. The CDR3 DNA reads TGTGCCAGCAGCCAGTTCGGTGGGGGGCCCCAGCATTTT. Protein: CASSQFGGGPQHF.

The chain couples TRBV7-8 to TRBJ1-6, with 7 bases aligning to TRBD1. The germline V gene has CDR1 SGHVS and CDR2 FQNEAQ. V shed 2 bases, J shed 5 bases, and the junction held 6 bases outside the gene matches. CDR3 length: 16 amino acids. The CDR3 loop reads CASSLTDRINNSPLHF. Written as DNA, the CDR3 is TGTGCCAGCAGCTTAACGGACAGGATCAATAATTCACCCCTCCACTTT.

The chain links TRBV12-5 to TRBJ1-2, with 12 bases that match TRBD1. Germline CDR1 reads LGHNT; CDR2 reads FRNRAP. The trim removed 1 base at V and 4 bases at J, leaving 16 bases unmatched. The CDR3 is 20 amino acids. In DNA, the CDR3 is TGTGCTAGTGGTTTGGCACCCTCCCGGGACAGGGGGCTACGGGGCTATGGCTACACCTTC. Its translation: CASGLAPSRDRGLRGYGYTF.

V is TRBV28 and J is TRBJ1-2; D remains ambiguous. Germline V gene lookup returns CDR1 MDHEN and CDR2 SYDVKM. Trimming shortened V by 1 base and J by 8 bases, and 11 bases separated the two germline ends. This CDR3 spans 13 amino acids. The CDR3: CASSLFALMGYTF. The CDR3 coding sequence is TGTGCCAGCAGTTTATTCGCCCTTATGGGCTACACCTTC.

V gene TRBV2 combines with J gene TRBJ2-3; no definite D call. The CDR3 spans 13 residues. Germline V gives CDR1 SNHLY, CDR2 FYNNEI. V lost 6 bases and J lost 2, with 9 bases in between. CDR3 residues: CASRRDYTDTQYF. Here the CDR3 DNA reads TGTGCCAGCAGAAGGGATTACACAGATACGCAGTATTTT.

This clone has only one observation. The J gene is TRBJ2-3, the V gene TRBV19; perhaps TRBD2 as D (6 bases). Per the germline V gene, CDR1 is LNHDA and CDR2 is SQIVND (reference sequence). This CDR3 is 16 amino acids long. The V end was cut by 5 bases, the J end by 0 bases, with 15 bases between. The CDR3 DNA reads as TGTGCCAGTAGTCCAGAGGTAGGGAGGAGCACAGATACGCAGTATTTT. Its translation: CASSPEVGRSTDTQYF.

The chain has TRBV27 and TRBJ2-7; 9 bases are shared with TRBD1. CDR3 size: 15 residues. Germline loops: CDR1 MNHEY, CDR2 SMNVEV (reference sequence). The J segment lost 0 bases and the V segment lost 8 bases, leaving 8 bases of the junction unmatched. The CDR3, as DNA: TGTGCCAGCGGCCGCTACAGGGGGCTCTCCTACGAGCAGTACTTC. Translation gives CASGRYRGLSYEQYF.

This CDR3 is CASSRRDSGNSPLHF. CDR3 sequence (DNA): TGTGCCAGCAGCCGAAGGGACAGTGGGAATTCACCCCTCCACTTT. The chain recombines TRBV7-6 with TRBJ1-6; 7 bases match TRBD1. Trimming removed 5 bases from V and 7 bases from J; junction bases left unmatched: 8. Germline V lookup: CDR1 SGHVS, CDR2 FNYEAQ. The CDR3 contains 15 residues.

V gene TRBV15 combines with J gene TRBJ1-1, with TRBD1 matching over 9 bases. J lost 4 bases, V lost 2 bases, and 2 bases had no gene match. Germline V gene lookup returns CDR1 LNHNV and CDR2 YYDKDF (reference sequence). This CDR3 is built from 14 residues. CDR3 bases: TGTGCCACCAGCAGACGACAGGGGGTCACTGAAGCTTTCTTT. Its translation is CATSRRQGVTEAFF.

The chain uses TRBV12-5 and TRBJ2-7; 8 bases are shared with TRBD2. V was pared by 0 bases and J by 9 bases, with 13 bases of the junction left unmatched. The CDR3 loop spans 16 amino acids. Per germline, CDR1 LGHNT and CDR2 FRNRAP. This CDR3 reads CASGLVRGREEGGQYF. CDR3 nucleotide sequence: TGTGCTAGTGGTTTGGTACGAGGGCGGGAGGAGGGAGGGCAGTACTTC. Full variable domain (rest looked up from reference TRBV12-5 and TRBJ2-7): DARVTQTPRHKVTEMGQEVTMRCQPILGHNTVFWYRQTMMQGLELLAYFRNRAPLDDSGMPKDRFSAEMPDATLATLKIQPSEPRDSAVYFCASGLVRGREEGGQYFGPGTRLTVT.

The chain is built from TRBV28 and TRBJ2-7, with TRBD1 as a possible D gene (5 bases). This CDR3 region has 13 residues. Germline CDR1 and CDR2: MDHEN and SYDVKM. V lost 11 bases and J 0 bases, leaving 14 bases between the germline ends. The CDR3 reads CAYSRTGSYEQYF. DNA for the CDR3: TGTGCCTACTCGAGAACAGGCTCCTACGAGCAGTACTTC.